This is a list of T cell receptor beta chains from one sample in a study of breast tumors, draining lymph nodes, adjacent tissues. TCRdb reprocessed the multiplex PCR reads via MiXCR and lists one record per CDR3 protein. Of 130,000 or so distinct CDR3 sequences in the sample, approximately 22% are singletons; the top ten hold about 2%. The sample comprised axillary lymph node tissue. The receptors were gathered from a female donor with breast cancer. Some clones in this sample may be carry-over from other donors' samples. CDR3s include the opening cysteine and the closing phenylalanine or tryptophan.

j_call: TRBJ2-7; v_call: TRBV27; cdr3_aa: CASSATGGIEQYF
j_call: TRBJ2-3; v_call: TRBV10-2; cdr3_aa: CASSESTAGGGSTDTQYF
j_call: TRBJ2-1; v_call: TRBV19; cdr3_aa: CASSIGHIEYNEQFF
j_call: TRBJ2-7; v_call: TRBV3-1; cdr3_aa: CASSQAQGRNYEQYF
j_call: TRBJ1-5; v_call: TRBV9; cdr3_aa: CASSRQTNQPQHF
j_call: TRBJ2-5; v_call: TRBV2; cdr3_aa: CASSGDQETQYF
j_call: TRBJ2-1; v_call: TRBV9; cdr3_aa: CASSTQGASYNEQFF
j_call: TRBJ2-5; v_call: TRBV28; cdr3_aa: CASSFRDSQTQYF
j_call: TRBJ2-7; v_call: TRBV2; cdr3_aa: CASSEEGSGGQEQYF
j_call: TRBJ2-7; v_call: TRBV28; cdr3_aa: CASSGSGGPYEQYF
j_call: TRBJ2-3; v_call: TRBV27; cdr3_aa: CASSLGRGPDTQYF
j_call: TRBJ2-7; v_call: TRBV5-6; cdr3_aa: CASSLVAGGPEQYF
j_call: TRBJ1-1; v_call: TRBV7-8; cdr3_aa: CASSLVLQANTEAFF
j_call: TRBJ2-5; v_call: TRBV18; cdr3_aa: CASSVDRVVETQYF
j_call: TRBJ1-4; v_call: TRBV18; cdr3_aa: CASSELQGAATNGKLFF
j_call: TRBJ1-6; v_call: TRBV5-6; cdr3_aa: CASSFGTGYSPLHF
j_call: TRBJ2-7; v_call: TRBV6-5; cdr3_aa: CASEDRVSYEQYF
j_call: TRBJ2-7; v_call: TRBV7-6; cdr3_aa: CASSFSQSYEQYF
j_call: TRBJ2-7; v_call: TRBV19; cdr3_aa: CASSIHGSTLTEQYF
j_call: TRBJ2-3; v_call: TRBV27; cdr3_aa: CASSFLTSGSGTGTQYF
j_call: TRBJ2-1; v_call: TRBV3-1; cdr3_aa: CASSPAWGTHGDEQFF
j_call: TRBJ1-2; v_call: TRBV12-3/TRBV12-4; cdr3_aa: CASSWGSYGYTF
j_call: TRBJ2-1; v_call: TRBV4-1; cdr3_aa: CASSQPSGSIVNEQFF
j_call: TRBJ2-3; v_call: TRBV28; cdr3_aa: CASSLLRGPTDTQYF
j_call: TRBJ2-2; v_call: TRBV18; cdr3_aa: CASSTDRRTNTGELFF
j_call: TRBJ1-2; v_call: TRBV9; cdr3_aa: CASSAGTGTSSNYGYTF
j_call: TRBJ2-1; v_call: TRBV5-8; cdr3_aa: CASSLVGDNEQFF
j_call: TRBJ1-4; v_call: TRBV6-1; cdr3_aa: CASSEKRNSEKLFF
j_call: TRBJ2-1; v_call: TRBV10-3; cdr3_aa: CAISGLAGGKYNEQFF
j_call: TRBJ2-7; v_call: TRBV20-1; cdr3_aa: CSARGETSGRYEQYF
j_call: TRBJ2-5; v_call: TRBV4-1; cdr3_aa: CASSQEGSETQYF
j_call: TRBJ1-2; v_call: TRBV20-1; cdr3_aa: CSARPQGVWDGYTF
j_call: TRBJ1-2; v_call: TRBV7-9; cdr3_aa: CASITGTLSGYTF
j_call: TRBJ2-5; v_call: TRBV5-5; cdr3_aa: CASSLEGQAQETQYF
j_call: TRBJ2-5; v_call: TRBV20-1; cdr3_aa: CSADSAGAQETQYF
j_call: TRBJ2-6; v_call: TRBV13; cdr3_aa: CASSSLAGTGANVLTF
j_call: TRBJ2-6; v_call: TRBV6-2/TRBV6-3; cdr3_aa: CASSQSRGANVLTF
j_call: TRBJ1-4; v_call: TRBV28; cdr3_aa: CASSKGQGYYEKLFF
j_call: TRBJ2-5; v_call: TRBV6-1; cdr3_aa: CASSENREGALEAQYF
j_call: TRBJ2-1; v_call: TRBV24-1; cdr3_aa: CATSDLQGSRGQFF
j_call: TRBJ2-2; v_call: TRBV7-9; cdr3_aa: CASSSQGEGTITGELFF
j_call: TRBJ1-3; v_call: TRBV2; cdr3_aa: CASSRDSGNTIYF
j_call: TRBJ1-4; v_call: TRBV20-1; cdr3_aa: CSARVLTDKLFF
j_call: TRBJ2-1; v_call: TRBV2; cdr3_aa: CASRTGLAEPNEQFF
j_call: TRBJ2-3; v_call: TRBV19; cdr3_aa: CASSPDRASTDTQYF
j_call: TRBJ1-3; v_call: TRBV18; cdr3_aa: CASSPRTGTASGNTIYF
j_call: TRBJ2-1; v_call: TRBV19; cdr3_aa: CASSPILGSGQSYNEQFF
j_call: TRBJ2-7; v_call: TRBV27; cdr3_aa: CASSSRDSLPYEQYF
j_call: TRBJ2-1; v_call: TRBV28; cdr3_aa: CASSFPTGNNEQFF
j_call: TRBJ1-2; v_call: TRBV9; cdr3_aa: CASSVVMNYGYTF
j_call: TRBJ2-1; v_call: TRBV5-1; cdr3_aa: CASSFRDSYNEQFF
j_call: TRBJ2-1; v_call: TRBV19; cdr3_aa: CASSITANNEQFF
j_call: TRBJ2-3; v_call: TRBV19; cdr3_aa: CASSSGLTDTQYF
j_call: TRBJ1-2; v_call: TRBV2; cdr3_aa: CASSEVGAGYTF
j_call: TRBJ1-2; v_call: TRBV5-6; cdr3_aa: CASSAAGTGRYGYTF
j_call: TRBJ1-2; v_call: TRBV5-1; cdr3_aa: CASSLLRNDGPPGYTF
j_call: TRBJ2-5; v_call: TRBV10-1; cdr3_aa: CASSEGQVPQETQYF
j_call: TRBJ2-7; v_call: TRBV5-1; cdr3_aa: CASRETGTEQYF